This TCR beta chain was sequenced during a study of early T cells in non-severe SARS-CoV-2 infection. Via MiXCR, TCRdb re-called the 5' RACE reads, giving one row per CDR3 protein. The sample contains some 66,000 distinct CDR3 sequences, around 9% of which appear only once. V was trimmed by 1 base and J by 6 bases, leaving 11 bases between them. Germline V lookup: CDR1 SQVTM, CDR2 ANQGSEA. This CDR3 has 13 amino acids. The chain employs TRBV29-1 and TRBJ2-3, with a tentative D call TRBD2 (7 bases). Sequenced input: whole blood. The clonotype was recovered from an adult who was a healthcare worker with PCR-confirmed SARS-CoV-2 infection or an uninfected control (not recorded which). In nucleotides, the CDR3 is TGCAGCGTTGAAGGGGGGGGCTCCGATACGCAGTATTTT. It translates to CSVEGGGSDTQYF.